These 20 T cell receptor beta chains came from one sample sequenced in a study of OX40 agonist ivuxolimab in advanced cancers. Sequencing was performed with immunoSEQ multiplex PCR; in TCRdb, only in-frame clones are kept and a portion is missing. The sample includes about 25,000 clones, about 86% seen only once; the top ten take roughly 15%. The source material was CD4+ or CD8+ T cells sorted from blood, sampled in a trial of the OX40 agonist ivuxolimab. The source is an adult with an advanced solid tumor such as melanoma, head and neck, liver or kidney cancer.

The DNA for the CDR3 is TGTGCCAGCAGCCGGGGACCAGCTCCTTCGGGAAACACCATATATTTT. Translating it yields CASSRGPAPSGNTIYF. The chain uses TRBV28 and TRBJ1-3; tentative D call: TRBD1 (5 bases). Trimming removed 6 bases at V and 4 bases at J, with 19 bases between. Per the germline V gene, CDR1 is MDHEN and CDR2 is SYDVKM. The CDR3 has 16 residues.

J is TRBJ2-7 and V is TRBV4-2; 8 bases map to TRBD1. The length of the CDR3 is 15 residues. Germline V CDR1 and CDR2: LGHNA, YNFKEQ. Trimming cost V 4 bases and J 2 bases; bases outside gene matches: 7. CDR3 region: CASSPRTGMTYEQYF. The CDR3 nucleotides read TGTGCCAGCAGCCCACGGACAGGGATGACCTACGAGCAGTACTTC.

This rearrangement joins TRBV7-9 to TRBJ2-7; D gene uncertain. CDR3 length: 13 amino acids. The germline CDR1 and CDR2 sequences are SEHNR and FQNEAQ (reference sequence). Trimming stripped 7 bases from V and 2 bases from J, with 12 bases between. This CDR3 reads CASTDVPTYEQYF. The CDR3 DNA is TGTGCCAGCACCGATGTACCCACCTACGAGCAGTACTTC.

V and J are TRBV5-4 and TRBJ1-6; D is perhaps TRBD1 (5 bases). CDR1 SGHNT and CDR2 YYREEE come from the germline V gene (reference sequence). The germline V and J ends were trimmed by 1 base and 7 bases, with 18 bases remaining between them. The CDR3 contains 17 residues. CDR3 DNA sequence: TGTGCCAGCAGCTTGTCGAAGGACATGCTTTGGAATTCACCCCTCCACTTT. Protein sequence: CASSLSKDMLWNSPLHF.

In DNA, the CDR3 is TGCGCCAGCAGCCAAGAGCGCGGCGGGGGACATGGGCAGCAGTATTTT. Translated, it gives CASSQERGGGHGQQYF. This rearrangement joins TRBV4-1 to TRBJ2-3; TRBD2 might be the D (7 bases). The CDR3 is 16 amino acids. Germline V gives CDR1 MGHRA, CDR2 YSYEKL. V lost 0 bases and J 11 bases, leaving 21 bases between the germline ends.

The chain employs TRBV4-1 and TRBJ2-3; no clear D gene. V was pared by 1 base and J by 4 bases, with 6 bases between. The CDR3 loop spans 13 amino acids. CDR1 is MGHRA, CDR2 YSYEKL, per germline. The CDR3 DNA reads TGCGCCAGCAGCCAAGTTCAGGCAGATACGCAGTATTTT. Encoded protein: CASSQVQADTQYF.

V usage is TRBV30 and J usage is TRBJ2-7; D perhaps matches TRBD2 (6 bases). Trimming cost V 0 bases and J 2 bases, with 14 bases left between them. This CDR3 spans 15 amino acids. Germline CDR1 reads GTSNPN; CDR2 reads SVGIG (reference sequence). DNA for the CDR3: TGTGCCTGGAGTGTATCGGGAGCTGGCCCCTACGAGCAGTACTTC. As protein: CAWSVSGAGPYEQYF.

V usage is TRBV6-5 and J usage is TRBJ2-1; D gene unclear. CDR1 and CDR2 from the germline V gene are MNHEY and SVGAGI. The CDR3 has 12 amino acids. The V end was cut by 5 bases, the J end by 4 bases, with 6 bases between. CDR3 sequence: CASSRPYNEQFF. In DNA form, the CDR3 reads TGTGCCAGCAGTCGCCCTTACAATGAGCAGTTCTTC.

In nucleotides, the CDR3 is TGTGCCACCGCATCTAAGGGACCGACTAGCGGGATCAAGACCCAGTACTTC. This gives the protein CATASKGPTSGIKTQYF. This chain uses TRBV18 with TRBJ2-5; 11 nucleotides agree with TRBD2. From germline, CDR1 is KGHSH and CDR2 LQKENI. This CDR3 is 17 amino acids long. The junction had 19 bases not matched to a gene; V was cut back by 10 bases and J by 6 bases.

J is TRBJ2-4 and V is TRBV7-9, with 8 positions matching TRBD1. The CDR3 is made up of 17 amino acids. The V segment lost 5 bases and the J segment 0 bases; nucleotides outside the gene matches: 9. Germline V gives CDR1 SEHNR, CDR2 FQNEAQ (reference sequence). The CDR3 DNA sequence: TGTGCCAGCAGCCACTCTGGACAGGGTATAGCCAAAAACATTCAGTACTTC. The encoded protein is CASSHSGQGIAKNIQYF.

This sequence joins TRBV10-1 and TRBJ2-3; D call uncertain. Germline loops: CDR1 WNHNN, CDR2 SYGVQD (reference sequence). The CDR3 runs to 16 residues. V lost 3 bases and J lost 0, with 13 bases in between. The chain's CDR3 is CASSDKLHLSTDTQYF. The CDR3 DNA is TGCGCCAGCAGTGACAAGCTACACTTAAGCACAGATACGCAGTATTTT.

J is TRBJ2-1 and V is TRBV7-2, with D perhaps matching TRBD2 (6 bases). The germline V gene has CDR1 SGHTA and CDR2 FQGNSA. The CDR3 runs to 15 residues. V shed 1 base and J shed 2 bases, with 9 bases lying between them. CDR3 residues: CASSLGLAPYNEQFF. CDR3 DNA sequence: TGTGCCAGCAGCTTAGGGCTAGCGCCCTACAATGAGCAGTTCTTC. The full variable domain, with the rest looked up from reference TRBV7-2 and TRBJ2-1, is GAGVSQSPSNKVTEKGKDVELRCDPISGHTALYWYRQSLGQGLEFLIYFQGNSAPDKSGLPSDRFSAERTGGSVSTLTIQRTQQEDSAVYLCASSLGLAPYNEQFFGPGTRLTVL.

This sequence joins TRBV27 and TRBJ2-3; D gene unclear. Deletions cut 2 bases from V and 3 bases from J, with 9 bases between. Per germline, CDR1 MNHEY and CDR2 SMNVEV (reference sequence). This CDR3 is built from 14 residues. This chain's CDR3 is CASSLGVGTDTQYF. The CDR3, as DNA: TGTGCCAGCAGTTTAGGAGTGGGGACAGATACGCAGTATTTT.

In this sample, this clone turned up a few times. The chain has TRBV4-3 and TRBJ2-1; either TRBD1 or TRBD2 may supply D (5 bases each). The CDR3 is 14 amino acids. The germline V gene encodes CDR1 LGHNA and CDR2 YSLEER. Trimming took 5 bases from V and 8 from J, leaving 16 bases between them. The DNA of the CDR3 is TGCGCCAGCAGCGCCGGGGCCTCCGCCGATGAGCAGTTCTTC. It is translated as CASSAGASADEQFF.

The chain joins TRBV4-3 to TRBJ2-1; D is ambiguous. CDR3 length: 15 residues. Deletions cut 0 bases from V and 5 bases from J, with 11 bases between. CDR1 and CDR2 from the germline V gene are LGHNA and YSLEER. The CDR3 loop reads CASSQDGASNNEQFF. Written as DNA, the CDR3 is TGCGCCAGCAGCCAAGATGGAGCGTCCAACAATGAGCAGTTCTTC.

This CDR3 is CASSLYRDQPQHF. The DNA for the CDR3 is TGTGCCAGCAGTCTATACAGGGATCAGCCCCAGCATTTT. This rearrangement joins TRBV27 to TRBJ1-5, with TRBD1 as a possible D gene (6 bases). There are 13 residues in the CDR3. CDR1 MNHEY and CDR2 SMNVEV come from the germline V gene (reference sequence). Trimming removed 5 bases from V and 5 bases from J, with 10 bases in between.

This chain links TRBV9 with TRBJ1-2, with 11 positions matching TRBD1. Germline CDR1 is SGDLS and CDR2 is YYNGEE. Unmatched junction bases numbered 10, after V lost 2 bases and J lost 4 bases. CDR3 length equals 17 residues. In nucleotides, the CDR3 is TGTGCCAGCAGCGTGAGACCCGGACAGGGGGCGAGCTATGGCTACACCTTC. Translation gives CASSVRPGQGASYGYTF.

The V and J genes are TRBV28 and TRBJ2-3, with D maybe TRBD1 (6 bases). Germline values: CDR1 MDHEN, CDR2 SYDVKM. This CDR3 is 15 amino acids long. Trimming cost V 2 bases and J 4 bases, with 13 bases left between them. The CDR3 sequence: CASSLKAGVADTQYF. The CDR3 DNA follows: TGTGCCAGCAGTTTAAAGGCAGGGGTGGCAGATACGCAGTATTTT.

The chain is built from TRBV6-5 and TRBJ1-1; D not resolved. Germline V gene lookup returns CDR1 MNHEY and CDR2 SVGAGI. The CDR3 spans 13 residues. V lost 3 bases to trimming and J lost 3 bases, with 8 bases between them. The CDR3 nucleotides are TGTGCCAGCAGTTATCGGGATTACACTGAAGCTTTCTTT. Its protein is CASSYRDYTEAFF.

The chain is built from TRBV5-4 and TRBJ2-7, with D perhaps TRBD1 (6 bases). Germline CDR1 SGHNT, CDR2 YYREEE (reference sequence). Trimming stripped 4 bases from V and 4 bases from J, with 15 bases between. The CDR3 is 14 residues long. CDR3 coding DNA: TGTGCCAGCAGCAGTCAGGGGCTCCGTTACGAGCAGTACTTC. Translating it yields CASSSQGLRYEQYF.